This T cell receptor (beta chain) was identified during a study of blood T cell repertoires in COVID-19 (TCRdb year 2020). Notes on the research overall: Collaborator samples came from the United States, Italy and Spain and covered acute and convalescent phases of COVID-19. Samples were obtained from the ongoing ImmuneRACE study (first 160 participants) and from 1,254 subjects provided by 6 global collaborators. A de-identified subject ID, COVID-19 status, age in years and sex were almost always included in the sample metadata. The prospective study material was composed of cDNA or gDNA derived from T cells, B-cell-depleted T cells, or PBMCs. The dataset comprised deeply sampled blood TCRbeta repertoires from subjects exposed to, actively infected with, or recovered from COVID-19. The repertoires were released in a freely available public database intended as a resource for research on the immune response to SARS-CoV-2. Where available, HLA class I and class II types were obtained from metadata supplied by the sample provider rather than from assay-based typing. Study-level results and caveats: How much clinical and demographic metadata was included differed by source and by participant, and the metadata was provided uncurated.

V lost 3 bases and J lost 3 bases; the stretch between them is 11 bases long. The germline V gene supplies CDR1 SGHAT and CDR2 FQNNGV. Inclusive of the bounding cysteine and phenylalanine, the CDR3 is 15 residues long. Only the CDR3 DNA stays, 45 bases, in frame from base 1. In regard to this clone: The specificity of this receptor is unknown. Per-base quality was not reported, and no clone a single base away is much larger than it.

In Seattle, one collaborating source enrolled patients while the infection was active and tracked those patients longitudinally over the course of disease. Whole blood was collected in K2EDTA tubes by collaborating institutions according to the institutions' own protocols. For TCRbeta analysis, collaborator samples were shipped as frozen whole blood, as isolated PBMCs, or as DNA extracted from either sample type. TCRbeta CDR3 regions were amplified from genomic DNA by means of the immunoSEQ Assay, a bias-controlled multiplex PCR. The original methods were these. The number of nucleated cells in each sample was estimated from the amplification of reference gene primers within the assay. To quantify the absolute abundance of each unique TCRbeta CDR3 rearrangement, sequence reads were collapsed and filtered. Productive Simpson clonality was computed per sample as the square root of Simpson's diversity index over productive rearrangements. TCRdb limited this immuneACCESS table to in-frame rearrangements with V and J called. A share of clones is missing; checked studies link under half to unresolved V genes, and the rest is unexplained. Clone size and the V and J calls come from that table; the DNA yielded D and trimming. Across this sample there are around 260,000 clones, with about 85% seen only once. The ten biggest clones cover 0.87% of the sample.

The sequenced sample was peripheral blood. The V and J genes are TRBV11-2 and TRBJ2-2; the D segment could be TRBD1, given 6 matching bases. This receptor was obtained from a human donor with COVID-19, enrolled during active disease. The donor label of this sample is uncertain. The nucleotide sequence is TGTGCCAGCAGCTTGCTCAGGGGAGACACCGGGGAGCTGTTTTTT. It translates as CASSLLRGDTGELFF.